This T cell receptor beta chain was retrieved from a study of control samples from healthy donors and cancer patients. Trimming stripped 4 bases from V and 0 bases from J, with 11 bases between. The CDR3 spans 15 residues. CDR1 and CDR2 (germline): SEHNR, FQNEAQ (reference sequence). This clone was seen a single time. Libraries were prepared by immunoSEQ multiplex PCR; TCRdb keeps only in-frame clonotypes and omits some of them. The top ten hold 15% to 19% of the sample, which has some 70,000 clones, 75% to 85% seen once. The rearrangement uses TRBV7-9 and TRBJ2-3; perhaps TRBD1 as D (6 bases). The TCR was taken from a man in his sixties in good health. Sample: blood. DNA for the CDR3: TGTGCCAGCAGCTCTCAGGGGAGTAGCACAGATACGCAGTATTTT. Translating gives CASSSQGSSTDTQYF.